The clone carrying this TCR beta chain was detected only a few times. Its specificity is unknown. One entry per CDR3 protein, called by TCRdb with MiXCR from the reads. The table shows some 700,000 distinct CDR3 sequences, with about 33% occurring only once. This CDR3 region has 14 residues. Germline lookup yields CDR1 MGHDK and CDR2 SYGVNS. After removal of 5 bases from V and 4 bases from J, the junction contained 7 bases not matched to a gene. This specimen belongs to a study of T cell repertoires in cytomegalovirus infection. At the level of the study: Well-studied HLA-B-restricted epitopes and recently identified HLA-C-restricted epitopes of CMV were both used in the study. Indicated by public TCR beta signatures were CMV infection and matching HLA type.

Study-level points and caveats: What dominated the ex vivo response were HLA-C-restricted CMV-specific TCR beta clonotypes. Cumulative public TCR beta family frequency identified CMV carriers with the relevant HLA.

The source of this sequence is a human donor in good health (CMV status not recorded). Some clones in this sample may be carry-over from other donors' samples. The chain links TRBV25-1 to TRBJ1-1; 7 bases are a match to TRBD1. The sample was cultured PBMCs, taken from culture after CMV antigen stimulation. CDR3 sequence (DNA): TGTGCCAGCAGTTCCTTCAGGGGGACCACTGAAGCTTTCTTT. It encodes CASSSFRGTTEAFF.